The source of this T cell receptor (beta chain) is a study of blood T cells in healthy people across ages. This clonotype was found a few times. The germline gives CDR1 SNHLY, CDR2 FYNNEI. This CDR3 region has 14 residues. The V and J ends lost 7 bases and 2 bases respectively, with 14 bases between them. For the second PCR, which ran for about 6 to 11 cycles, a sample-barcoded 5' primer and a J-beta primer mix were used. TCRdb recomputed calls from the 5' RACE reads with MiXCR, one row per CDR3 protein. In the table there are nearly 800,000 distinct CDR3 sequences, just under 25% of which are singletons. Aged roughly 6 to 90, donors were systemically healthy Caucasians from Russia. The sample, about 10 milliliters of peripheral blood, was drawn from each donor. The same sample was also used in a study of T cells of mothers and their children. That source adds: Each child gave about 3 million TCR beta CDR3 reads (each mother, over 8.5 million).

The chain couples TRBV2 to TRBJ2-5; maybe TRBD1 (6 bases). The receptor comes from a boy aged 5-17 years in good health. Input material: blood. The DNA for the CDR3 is TGTGCCAGCACGAGACAGGTGATTCAAGAGACCCAGTACTTC. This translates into CASTRQVIQETQYF.